The clone carrying this T cell receptor (beta chain) was counted between two and nine times. The data originate from a study of cytomegalovirus exposure and HLA in healthy donors. The donors (healthy individuals) were bone marrow donors. The CDR3 length is 17 residues. With 1 base clipped from V and 6 bases from J, the junction kept 8 bases outside the gene matches. Germline CDR1 reads SGHAT; CDR2 reads FQNNGV. The PCR contained 60 Vbeta and 13 Jbeta primers. Only in-frame clones appear in the TCRdb table, and some are missing; sequencing was by immunoSEQ multiplex PCR. The sample has 65,000 or so clones; 62% are singletons.

This receptor was obtained from a man aged 30-40 years in good health and CMV-seronegative. The chain uses TRBV11-2 and TRBJ2-3; 12 bases match TRBD2. Sequences were obtained from PBMCs. CDR3 DNA: TGTGCCAGCAGCTTAGGGACTAGCGGGGAGATTGGGGATACGCAGTATTTT. Amino acids: CASSLGTSGEIGDTQYF.